The T cell receptor beta chain described here comes from a study of OX40 agonist ivuxolimab in advanced cancers. About the research overall: Treatment of patients was with ivuxolimab, an agonistic anti-OX40 (CD134) antibody. Study results and caveats: Antigen specificity remained undetermined for the expanded peripheral T cells.

On this clone: Its antigen is unidentified.

This CDR3 comprises 15 residues. The V end lost 3 bases, the J end lost 1 base, and 9 bases lay between the germline ends. Per germline, CDR1 MGHRA and CDR2 YSYEKL. Clones were sequenced by immunoSEQ multiplex PCR, and TCRdb holds only the in-frame ones, with some missing. Here the sample spans tens of thousands of clones, about 92% being singletons. The sample consisted of CD4+ or CD8+ T cells sorted from blood, taken in a trial of the OX40 agonist ivuxolimab. This TCR was recovered from an adult with an advanced solid tumor such as melanoma, head and neck, liver or kidney cancer. The chain employs TRBV4-1 and TRBJ2-2; D gene unclear. The CDR3 loop is CASSHPARNTGELFF. The CDR3 DNA reads TGCGCCAGCAGCCACCCAGCACGGAACACCGGGGAGCTGTTTTTT.